The 6 T cell receptor beta chains below come from one sample, sequenced in a study of CD8 T cells in Susac syndrome. When the RNA was reverse transcribed, random hexamers were used with an input of about 0.5 to 1 ug. TCRdb re-analysed the immunoSEQ multiplex PCR reads in MiXCR, keeping a single row per CDR3 protein. The profile shows some 63,000 distinct CDR3 sequences, 85% to 95% of them singletons. Sequencing was done on a sample of CD8+ T cells from PBMCs. The receptors shown here come from a human donor with multiple sclerosis.

The chain recombines TRBV27 with TRBJ2-7; D perhaps matches TRBD1 (5 bases). The CDR3 spans 15 residues. Trimming left V 6 bases short and J 3 bases short, with 18 bases between. Germline V gene data show CDR1 as MNHEY and CDR2 as SMNVEV (reference sequence). The CDR3 nucleotides are TGTGCCAGCAGCCTAGGGGTCGAAGGGGTCTACGAGCAGTACTTC. Amino acid sequence: CASSLGVEGVYEQYF.

The CDR3 loop is CASRWTGSYTEAFF. The CDR3 DNA sequence: TGTGCCAGCAGGTGGACAGGGTCGTACACTGAAGCTTTCTTT. The V call is TRBV27, the J call TRBJ1-1; 8 nucleotides align to TRBD1. The CDR3 runs 14 residues. CDR1 and CDR2 (germline): MNHEY, SMNVEV (reference sequence). V lost 6 bases to trimming and J lost 3 bases; unmatched junction nucleotides: 6.

This rearrangement joins TRBV11-2 to TRBJ1-2; D remains unclear. Trimming removed 5 bases from V and 4 bases from J, with 11 bases in between. The germline gives CDR1 SGHAT, CDR2 FQNNGV. This CDR3 has 13 residues. The CDR3: CASSTRPVYGYTF. CDR3 DNA: TGTGCCAGCAGCACTCGGCCGGTCTATGGCTACACCTTC.

The chain has TRBV15 and TRBJ2-3; perhaps D is TRBD1 or TRBD2 (5 bases each). Germline-derived CDR1 and CDR2 are LNHNV and YYDKDF (reference sequence). The CDR3 sequence is 15 residues long. V was trimmed by 9 bases and J by 2 bases, leaving 18 bases between them. The CDR3 DNA reads as TGTGCCACAAATGCCGGGACGCCCCTCACAGATACGCAGTATTTT. Residues: CATNAGTPLTDTQYF.

CDR3 bases: TGTGCCATCAGTGAGTCTCGGATGAACACTGAAGCTTTCTTT. This gives the protein CAISESRMNTEAFF. This chain joins TRBV10-3 and TRBJ1-1; D is unclear. Per germline, CDR1 ENHRY and CDR2 SYGVKD. Trimming left V 0 bases short and J 0 bases short, with 5 bases between. The CDR3 has 14 residues.

The CDR3 DNA is TGTGCCACCAGCAGAGTCCTGTTGGACGGTAGCAATCAGCCCCAGCATTTT. Its protein product is CATSRVLLDGSNQPQHF. The V call is TRBV15, the J call TRBJ1-5; D remains ambiguous. The V end lost 1 base, the J end lost 0 bases, and 13 bases lay between the germline ends. Germline-derived CDR1 and CDR2 are LNHNV and YYDKDF (reference sequence). The CDR3 contains 17 residues.